This T cell receptor (beta chain) was sequenced for a study of CD8+CD57+ T cells in acquired aplastic anemia. Whole-study context: Isolated CD4+ and CD8+ cells, once sorted, yielded DNA averaging roughly 3.2 ug.

Trimming left V 5 bases short and J 2 bases short, with 20 bases between. The germline gives CDR1 LNHNV, CDR2 YYDKDF (reference sequence). The CDR3 is 17 amino acids. Investigators profiled TCR beta VDJ and CDR3 from genomic DNA template. MiXCR, applied by TCRdb to the reads, yields one record per CDR3 protein. The sample shows 250,000 to 350,000 distinct CDR3 sequences, around 60% of them seen only once. This receptor was obtained from a human donor with severe aplastic anemia or a healthy control (not recorded which). This chain connects TRBV15 to TRBJ2-3, with a weak D call TRBD1 (6 bases). The source material was sorted CD4+, CD8+, or CD8+CD57+ T cells (not recorded which) from PBMCs. The CDR3 region has the DNA TGTGCCACCAGCGGGAGCCCGGGGCAGGGGAACACAGATACGCAGTATTTT. This gives the protein CATSGSPGQGNTDTQYF.